The entry that follows covers one T cell receptor beta chain sequence. Trimming took 5 bases from V and 2 from J, leaving 19 bases between them. In germline, CDR1 is MNHNS, CDR2 SASEGT. The CDR3 spans 17 residues. This entry comes from a study of CD4 and CD8 cells across lung adenocarcinoma regions. TCRdb re-called the PCR reads through MiXCR, storing one row per CDR3 protein. This table holds 12,000 or so distinct CDR3 sequences, 40% to 50% found once. Samples came from patients with localized non-small cell lung adenocarcinoma. This TCR came from a male donor with lung adenocarcinoma. The CD4 and CD8 labels of this study may be unreliable. The rearrangement links TRBV6-1 to TRBJ2-4; D assignment may be TRBD1 or TRBD2 (5 bases each). Material for sequencing was CD8+ T cells from the margin of a lung tumor. The CDR3 spells CASSLFRGQVSKNIQYF. In nucleotides, the CDR3 is TGTGCCAGCAGTCTATTCCGGGGCCAGGTGTCCAAAAACATTCAGTACTTC.